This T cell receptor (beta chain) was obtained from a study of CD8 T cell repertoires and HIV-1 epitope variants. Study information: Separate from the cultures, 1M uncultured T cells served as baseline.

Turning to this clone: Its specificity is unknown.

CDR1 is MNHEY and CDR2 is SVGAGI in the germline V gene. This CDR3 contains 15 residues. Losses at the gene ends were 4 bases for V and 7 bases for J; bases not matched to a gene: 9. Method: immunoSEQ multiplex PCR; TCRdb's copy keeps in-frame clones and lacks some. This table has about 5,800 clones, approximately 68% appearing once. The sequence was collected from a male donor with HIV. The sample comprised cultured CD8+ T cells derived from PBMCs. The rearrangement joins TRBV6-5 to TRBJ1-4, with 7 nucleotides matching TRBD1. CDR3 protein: CASSSTTGMGEKLFF. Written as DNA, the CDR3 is TGTGCCAGCAGTTCAACGACAGGGATGGGTGAAAAACTGTTTTTT.